This TCR beta chain is drawn from a study of early T cells in non-severe SARS-CoV-2 infection. At the level of the study: Chains stayed unpaired after sequencing of bulk RNA from unsorted whole blood.

The TCR library protocol was used to attach unique molecular identifiers. These identifiers were attached to individual cDNA molecules. TCRdb processed the 5' RACE reads anew with MiXCR; each CDR3 protein has one entry. Of some 50,000 distinct CDR3 sequences in the sample, over 5% are singletons; the top ten hold approximately 5.6%. This clonotype was counted ten times or more. Germline CDR1 is SQVTM and CDR2 is ANQGSEA. The CDR3 consists of 13 residues. With 4 bases removed from V and 5 bases from J, the gap between germline ends came to 15 bases. This rearrangement joins TRBV29-1 to TRBJ2-7; the D gene could be TRBD1 or TRBD2 (6 bases each). The starting material was whole blood, obtained at baseline. This sequence was found in an adult who was a healthcare worker with PCR-confirmed SARS-CoV-2 infection or an uninfected control (not recorded which). CDR3 loop: CSVGRDMADEQYF. The CDR3 coding sequence is TGCAGCGTTGGGCGGGACATGGCTGACGAGCAGTACTTC.